A selection of T cell receptor beta chains follows, all from one sample in a study of shared clonotypes between healthy human individuals. Assay used: immunoSEQ multiplex PCR; TCRdb lists only in-frame clones, some missing. Here the sample spans hundreds of thousands of clones, 74% being singletons. The sequenced material came from memory CD4+ T cells sorted from blood. All receptors come from a woman under 40 in good health. Each CDR3 is given with its conserved first and last residue. A D gene is named only where the DNA matches it firmly. Only part of the rows carry a size: once, few, many, or a class if the clone is expanded.

clone_size,d_call,v_call,j_call,cdr3_aa,cdr3_nt
NA,TRBD1,TRBV2,TRBJ1-5,CASSQERQGTQPQHF,TGTGCCAGCAGTCAAGAGAGACAGGGGACCCAGCCCCAGCATTTT
many,NA,TRBV9,TRBJ2-3,CASTQESRLGTDTQYF,TGTGCCAGCACCCAAGAATCAAGATTGGGCACAGATACGCAGTATTTT
NA,NA,TRBV5-1,TRBJ2-5,CASMSGGAEETQYF,TGCGCCAGCATGTCGGGTGGAGCGGAAGAGACCCAGTACTTC
many,NA,TRBV28,TRBJ1-2,CASSKGDGYGYTF,TGTGCCAGCAGTAAAGGGGACGGCTATGGCTACACCTTC
NA,NA,TRBV11-2,TRBJ2-3,CASSLDGPGTDTQYF,TGTGCCAGCAGCTTAGATGGGCCAGGGACAGATACGCAGTATTTT
NA,NA,TRBV10-3,TRBJ2-1,CAIRRANEQFF,TGTGCCATCAGACGGGCTAATGAGCAGTTCTTC
NA,NA,TRBV5-1,TRBJ2-2,CASSLKALGGQSTGELFF,TGCGCCAGCAGCTTGAAGGCGCTTGGGGGCCAGAGCACCGGGGAGCTGTTTTTT
NA,TRBD2,TRBV28,TRBJ2-5,CASSPLRTSGRGFQETQYF,TGTGCCAGCAGTCCCCTACGGACTAGCGGGAGGGGCTTCCAAGAGACCCAGTACTTC
NA,TRBD1,TRBV5-1,TRBJ2-5,CASSLVTGKTQYF,TGCGCCAGCAGCTTGGTGACAGGGAAGACCCAGTACTTC
NA,NA,TRBV30,TRBJ2-5,CAWSGGETQYF,TGTGCCTGGAGTGGTGGGGAGACCCAGTACTTC
NA,TRBD2,TRBV7-2,TRBJ2-1,CASSLATSGEQFF,TGTGCCAGCAGCTTAGCGACTAGCGGTGAGCAGTTCTTC
NA,NA,TRBV27,TRBJ2-1,CASGNLASAYNEQFF,TGTGCCAGCGGAAATCTAGCATCCGCCTACAATGAGCAGTTCTTC
few,NA,TRBV2,TRBJ2-3,CASSVSPSSTDTQYF,TGTGCCAGCAGTGTCTCGCCTTCGAGCACAGATACGCAGTATTTT
NA,TRBD1,TRBV28,TRBJ1-1,CASSPRQGLNTEAFF,TGTGCCAGCAGTCCTAGACAGGGTCTGAACACTGAAGCTTTCTTT
NA,TRBD1,TRBV5-1,TRBJ2-7,CASSLGQESYEQYF,TGCGCCAGCAGTCTTGGACAGGAATCCTACGAGCAGTACTTC
NA,TRBD1,TRBV10-3,TRBJ2-5,CAISVLGQGSGQYF,TGTGCCATCAGTGTCTTGGGACAGGGCTCGGGCCAGTACTTC
NA,NA,TRBV10-3,TRBJ1-1,CAISGDSAGTEAFF,TGTGCCATCAGTGGGGACTCTGCGGGCACTGAAGCTTTCTTT
many,TRBD2,TRBV7-9,TRBJ2-7,CASSPGTSGTRDYEQYF,TGTGCCAGCAGCCCCGGGACTAGCGGGACCAGGGACTACGAGCAGTACTTC
NA,TRBD2,TRBV5-1,TRBJ2-5,CASSDGTSRRETQYF,TGCGCCAGCAGCGACGGGACTAGTAGAAGGGAGACCCAGTACTTC
NA,NA,TRBV28,TRBJ1-2,CASSFIGSGYTF,TGTGCCAGCAGTTTCATCGGGAGTGGCTACACCTTC
NA,TRBD1,TRBV6-1,TRBJ2-5,CASSSRQGVGETQYF,TGTGCCAGCAGTAGCCGGCAGGGGGTAGGAGAGACCCAGTACTTC
many,NA,TRBV7-2,TRBJ1-1,CASSLLTGTNTEAFF,TGTGCCAGCAGCTTACTTACAGGGACTAACACTGAAGCTTTCTTT
NA,TRBD1,TRBV9,TRBJ2-1,CASSPAAGQGNDEQFF,TGTGCCAGCAGCCCAGCAGCGGGACAGGGAAACGATGAGCAGTTCTTC
NA,NA,TRBV4-1,TRBJ2-7,CASSLPGTYEQYF,TGCGCCAGCAGCCTCCCCGGGACCTACGAGCAGTACTTC
NA,TRBD2,TRBV28,TRBJ2-5,CASRSGLAGPRGTQETQYF,TGTGCCAGCAGATCGGGACTAGCGGGTCCCCGGGGGACACAAGAGACCCAGTACTTC
NA,TRBD1,TRBV19,TRBJ1-2,CASSTPGTGGNYGYTF,TGTGCCAGTAGTACCCCCGGGACAGGGGGCAACTATGGCTACACCTTC
NA,NA,TRBV28,TRBJ1-5,CASSQNYGEGPGSQHF,TGTGCCAGCAGCCAAAATTACGGGGAGGGACCCGGGTCCCAGCATTTT
NA,NA,TRBV28,TRBJ2-1,CASSLFRGNNEQFF,TGTGCCAGCAGTTTATTTCGGGGTAACAATGAGCAGTTCTTC
few,NA,TRBV21-1,TRBJ1-5,CASSKLGGYEHSNQPQHF,TGTGCCAGCAGCAAATTAGGCGGGTACGAGCATAGCAATCAGCCCCAGCATTTT
NA,NA,TRBV28,TRBJ1-4,CASSWAANEKLFF,TGTGCCAGCAGTTGGGCAGCAAATGAAAAACTGTTTTTT
NA,NA,TRBV19,TRBJ1-6,CLETAAVALHF,TGTCTCGAGACGGCTGCTGTGGCCCTCCACTTT
NA,TRBD1,TRBV7-2,TRBJ2-5,CASSLRSGQGSSGTQYF,TGTGCCAGCAGCCTGAGGTCGGGACAGGGTTCGTCTGGGACCCAGTACTTC
NA,NA,TRBV7-2,TRBJ2-1,CASSYRPSTNNEQFF,TGTGCCAGCAGCTATAGGCCATCGACAAACAATGAGCAGTTCTTC
NA,NA,TRBV5-1,TRBJ2-7,CASSSGPAGASYEQYF,TGCGCCAGCAGTTCCGGACCTGCCGGGGCTAGCTACGAGCAGTACTTC
NA,NA,TRBV6-5,TRBJ2-6,CASSYGGGGANVLTF,TGTGCCAGCAGTTACGGAGGGGGTGGGGCCAACGTCCTGACTTTC
NA,NA,TRBV9,TRBJ2-1,CASSGDSLSSYNEQFF,TGTGCCAGCAGCGGAGACAGCCTGAGCTCCTACAATGAGCAGTTCTTC
NA,TRBD1,TRBV18,TRBJ2-1,CASSPGQGSNEQFF,TGTGCCAGCTCACCGGGACAGGGGAGTAATGAGCAGTTCTTC
NA,NA,TRBV11-2,TRBJ2-3,CASSLVEDTQYF,TGTGCCAGCAGCTTAGTGGAAGATACGCAGTATTTT
few,TRBD2,TRBV2,TRBJ2-5,CASSDLGEGPGETQYF,TGTGCCAGCAGTGATCTGGGGGAGGGCCCAGGAGAGACCCAGTACTTC
few,NA,TRBV29-1,TRBJ1-2,CSVEEYGGAGGYTF,TGCAGCGTTGAAGAATATGGGGGAGCTGGTGGCTACACCTTC
NA,NA,TRBV6-5,TRBJ1-2,CASSRTLDYGYTF,TGTGCCAGCAGTAGGACCCTGGACTATGGCTACACCTTC
NA,TRBD1,TRBV29-1,TRBJ1-2,CSVEDEGTGKRGYTF,TGCAGCGTTGAAGATGAGGGGACAGGAAAGCGAGGCTACACCTTC
NA,NA,TRBV5-1,TRBJ1-6,CASSLVLGDSPLHF,TGCGCCAGCAGCTTGGTATTGGGAGATTCACCCCTCCACTTT
NA,NA,TRBV11-3,TRBJ2-1,CASSLAVGRSHEQFF,TGTGCCAGCAGCTTAGCTGTTGGACGTTCCCACGAGCAGTTCTTC
once,TRBD1,TRBV5-1,TRBJ1-1,CASSFGRGQMNTEAFF,TGCGCCAGCAGCTTCGGCAGGGGGCAGATGAACACTGAAGCTTTCTTT
NA,TRBD2,TRBV25-1,TRBJ2-1,CASSVSGSLSSEQFF,TGTGCCAGCAGCGTTAGCGGGAGTCTAAGTAGTGAGCAGTTCTTC
many,TRBD1,TRBV7-2,TRBJ2-1,CASSSDRGNEQFF,TGTGCCAGCAGCTCCGACAGGGGCAATGAGCAGTTCTTC
NA,NA,TRBV7-6,TRBJ2-5,CASSLGADKETQYF,TGTGCCAGCAGCCTCGGAGCAGATAAAGAGACCCAGTACTTC
NA,TRBD1,TRBV6-1,TRBJ1-2,CASSEGQGSNYGYTF,TGTGCCAGCAGTGAAGGACAGGGCTCTAACTATGGCTACACCTTC
NA,TRBD2,TRBV19,TRBJ2-1,CASSSSSGRKGEQFF,TGTGCCAGTAGTAGTAGTAGCGGGAGAAAGGGTGAGCAGTTCTTC
NA,TRBD1,TRBV2,TRBJ2-4,CASSLQGAGNIQYF,TGTGCCAGCAGTCTACAGGGGGCTGGAAACATTCAGTACTTC
NA,TRBD2,TRBV9,TRBJ2-7,CASSVGAGLARYEQYF,TGTGCCAGCAGCGTAGGGGCGGGACTAGCGAGGTACGAGCAGTACTTC
NA,TRBD2,TRBV7-8,TRBJ2-7,CASSLGALRTSGIYEQYF,TGTGCCAGCAGCTTAGGGGCCCTTCGGACTAGCGGGATCTACGAGCAGTACTTC
NA,TRBD1,TRBV10-1,TRBJ1-1,CASSRDRVFAGAFF,TGCGCCAGCAGTCGGGACAGGGTTTTCGCGGGAGCTTTCTTT
NA,TRBD1,TRBV6-5,TRBJ2-3,CASRRQGAGDTQYF,TGTGCCAGCAGACGACAGGGGGCGGGGGATACGCAGTATTTT
NA,TRBD2,TRBV27,TRBJ2-5,CASSLGGTSGQETQYF,TGTGCCAGCAGTTTAGGAGGGACTAGCGGCCAAGAGACCCAGTACTTC
NA,TRBD2,TRBV5-4,TRBJ2-7,CASSSRTSGNYEQYF,TGTGCCAGCAGCTCACGGACTAGCGGTAACTACGAGCAGTACTTC
NA,TRBD1,TRBV6-1,TRBJ1-3,CASSKNRGHGNTIYF,TGTGCCAGCAGTAAGAACAGGGGGCATGGAAACACCATATATTTT
few,NA,TRBV6-1,TRBJ1-5,CASSEGQEAYQPQHF,TGTGCCAGCAGTGAAGGACAGGAAGCTTATCAGCCCCAGCATTTT
NA,TRBD1,TRBV29-1,TRBJ1-2,CSVDQTGVLYTF,TGCAGCGTTGACCAAACAGGGGTTCTCTACACCTTC